These T cell receptor beta chains were read from a single sample in a study of chemoradiotherapy in HPV16-positive cancers. The repertoire was sequenced with immunoSEQ multiplex PCR; TCRdb's copy has only in-frame clones and lacks some. Of about 21,000 clones listed, approximately 87% are singletons. The source material was blood, sampled from a patient who underwent chemoradiotherapy. All receptors derive from a human donor with HPV-associated anogenital cancer. Both conserved end residues are trimmed from each CDR3. Where a row states a size, it is once, few, many or the class of an expanded clone; other rows omit it.

abundance | v_gene | CDR3aa
few | TRBV18 | ASSPLMGTEAF
few | TRBV7-2 | ASSLTGTGLSYEQY
. | TRBV4-3 | ASSQGAGLGYEQY
. | TRBV19 | ASSIAGLYEQY
. | TRBV7-8 | ASSLKGGSYEQY
. | TRBV18 | ASSLLEIAGTQANYGYT
. | TRBV18 | ASSLTPRGTSSEQF
few | TRBV14 | ASSQGTGYNSPLH
few | TRBV5-8 | ASSPPGRVNEKLF
. | TRBV19 | ASSIGPRAGETQY
once | TRBV7-9 | ASSSGRNSPLH
. | TRBV5-1 | ASSLEGQISGYT
. | TRBV11-3 | ASSPHGTSSYNEQF
. | TRBV6-5 | ASSSDLGATEAF
. | TRBV7-6 | ASSLTGRWADEKLF
once | TRBV7-8 | ASSPTRGHEQY
. | TRBV7-9 | ASSSRGGDWDEQF
. | TRBV6-5 | ASSDRGAEAF
. | TRBV7-2 | ASSPRPTGGVDGYT
. | TRBV28 | ASSLAPRGGEQY
. | TRBV29-1 | SVEDAAGGHQPQH
. | TRBV5-1 | ASSGRLSGGADTQY
. | TRBV28 | ASTPGSGTYNEQF
. | TRBV7-9 | ASSPGGDTQY
. | TRBV19 | ASTHKRQPQH
. | TRBV7-2 | ASSLVGFGNTEAF
. | TRBV6-5 | ASSYSGTGSEKLF
. | TRBV9 | ASSPHLGGTSNTEAF
. | TRBV19 | ASKGGSYSNQPQH